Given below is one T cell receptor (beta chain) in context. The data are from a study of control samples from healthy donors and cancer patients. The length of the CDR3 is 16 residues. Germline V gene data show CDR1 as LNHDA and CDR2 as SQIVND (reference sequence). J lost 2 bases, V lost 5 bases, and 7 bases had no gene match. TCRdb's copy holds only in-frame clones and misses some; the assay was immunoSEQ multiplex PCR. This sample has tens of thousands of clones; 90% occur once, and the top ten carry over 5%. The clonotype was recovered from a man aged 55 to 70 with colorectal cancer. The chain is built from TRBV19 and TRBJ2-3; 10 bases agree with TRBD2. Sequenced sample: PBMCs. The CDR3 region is CASSSSGGHYTDTQYF. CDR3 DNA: TGTGCCAGTAGTTCTAGCGGGGGACACTACACAGATACGCAGTATTTT.